The T cell receptor beta chain described here comes from a study of vaccination effects on CD4 cells after COVID-19. Study in general: Following the second dose by a median of 72 days, the post-vaccine samples were obtained. Broader study findings: Late after vaccination, infection- and vaccine-induced clones showed marked clonal contraction. Early post-infection timepoints were missing from the study, which also had few convalescent patients.

Some clones are missing from TCRdb's copy, which holds only in-frame ones; the method was immunoSEQ multiplex PCR. The data contain about 24,000 clones, roughly 70% of them singletons. Per the germline V gene, CDR1 is LGHDT and CDR2 is YNNKEL (reference sequence). The trim removed 4 bases at V and 0 bases at J, leaving 7 bases unmatched. The CDR3 loop spans 16 amino acids. Details on this clone: Its antigen is still unknown.

Antigen-specific CD4+ T cells were expanded with viral peptide pools in the ViraFEST assay before sequencing. Culture proceeded for 10 days, and CD4+ T cells were then isolated. Vaccine administered to participants consisted of two doses of either BNT162b2 or mRNA-1273. The TCR sequence derives from a human donor who received a COVID-19 vaccine. V usage is TRBV3-1 (or the pseudogene TRBV3-2) and J usage is TRBJ2-3, with 7 bases lining up with TRBD2. The source was CD4+ T cells from PBMCs cultured with SARS-CoV-2 spike peptides, collected after COVID-19 vaccination. CDR3 region: CASSPTRGSSTDTQYF. The CDR3 DNA reads as TGTGCCAGCAGCCCTACGCGGGGGTCTAGCACAGATACGCAGTATTTT.